This T cell receptor (beta chain) is from a study of OX40 agonist ivuxolimab in advanced cancers. The CDR3 runs 11 residues. Germline V lookup: CDR1 MNHEY, CDR2 SMNVEV (reference sequence). Trimming removed 2 bases at V and 6 bases at J, with 5 bases between. TCRdb keeps only in-frame clones here, not all; method: immunoSEQ multiplex PCR. The sample gives 15,000 to 20,000 clones, about 80% of which show up once; roughly half is in the top ten. The sample in question was CD4+ or CD8+ T cells sorted from blood, obtained in a trial of the OX40 agonist ivuxolimab. The sequence was collected from an adult with an advanced solid tumor such as melanoma, head and neck, liver or kidney cancer. This chain connects TRBV27 to TRBJ2-7, with D perhaps being TRBD1 or TRBD2 (5 bases each). CDR3 amino acids: CASSLGTEQYF. The DNA for the CDR3 is TGTGCCAGCAGTTTAGGGACCGAGCAGTACTTC.